The present entry profiles one TCR beta chain with its context. Its antigen is currently unknown. This entry belongs to a study of cytomegalovirus exposure and HLA in healthy donors. Both 60 Vbeta primers and 13 Jbeta primers went into the PCR. Method: immunoSEQ multiplex PCR; TCRdb's copy keeps in-frame clones and lacks some. This table has 170,000 or so clones, 70% to 85% appearing once. Germline loops: CDR1 SGHVS, CDR2 FNYEAQ. This CDR3 comprises 15 residues. The V segment lost 1 base and the J segment 4 bases; nucleotides outside the gene matches: 6. Findings and caveats of the study: The authors later linked a missense DCLRE1C variant to TCR beta V- and J-gene trimming.

J is TRBJ1-1 and V is TRBV7-6, with 7 bases that match TRBD1. Sequencing was performed on PBMCs. The TCR sequence derives from a woman aged 25 to 39 in good health and CMV-seropositive. The CDR3 loop is CASSLGPGGITEAFF. The CDR3 nucleotides read TGTGCCAGCAGCTTAGGCCCAGGGGGGATCACTGAAGCTTTCTTT. The full variable domain, in which reference TRBV7-6 and TRBJ1-1 provide the parts outside the CDR3, is GAGVSQSPRYKVTKRGQDVALRCDPISGHVSLYWYRQALGQGPEFLTYFNYEAQQDKSGLPNDRFSAERPEGSISTLTIQRTEQRDSAMYRCASSLGPGGITEAFFGQGTRLTVV.